A single sample is the source of the 26 T cell receptor beta chains below, sequenced in a study of beta chain features in type 1 diabetes. As every portion of the isolated RNA was reverse transcribed, the sequencing read expressed TCRB transcripts. The repertoire was sequenced with immunoSEQ multiplex PCR; TCRdb's copy has only in-frame clones and lacks some. The data show 970,000 or so clones, around a sixth seen once. Sequenced sample: naive CD4+ T cells from blood. Every receptor here comes from a woman aged 18 to 35 in good health.

The chain links TRBV6-5 to TRBJ2-1; no definite D call. V lost 6 bases to trimming and J lost 4 bases, with 10 bases between them. This CDR3 spans 13 amino acids. CDR1 is MNHEY and CDR2 is SVGAGI in the germline V gene. DNA for the CDR3: TGTGCCAGCAGAACCACTGTATACAATGAGCAGTTCTTC. It specifies CASRTTVYNEQFF.

The chain links TRBV2 to TRBJ1-1; tentatively, D is TRBD1 (5 bases). The CDR3 is 13 amino acids. Germline CDR1 SNHLY, CDR2 FYNNEI. Deletions cut 5 bases from V and 2 bases from J, with 9 bases between. The chain's CDR3 is CASSWGENTEAFF. CDR3 in DNA: TGTGCCAGCAGTTGGGGGGAAAACACTGAAGCTTTCTTT. The complete variable domain, with remaining parts taken from reference TRBV2 and TRBJ1-1, reads EPEVTQTPSHQVTQMGQEVILRCVPISNHLYFYWYRQILGQKVEFLVSFYNNEISEKSEIFDDQFSVERPDGSNFTLKIRSTKLEDSAMYFCASSWGENTEAFFGQGTRLTVV.

The chain uses TRBV9 and TRBJ2-1, with TRBD2 matching 7 bases. Losses at the gene ends were 0 bases for V and 2 bases for J; bases not matched to a gene: 14. This CDR3 has 19 residues. CDR1 is SGDLS, CDR2 YYNGEE, per germline. The CDR3 loop reads CASSVGPGGRFGAYNEQFF. In DNA, the CDR3 is TGTGCCAGCAGCGTAGGGCCGGGAGGCCGGTTCGGAGCCTACAATGAGCAGTTCTTC. The complete variable domain, with remaining parts taken from reference TRBV9 and TRBJ2-1, reads DSGVTQTPKHLITATGQRVTLRCSPRSGDLSVYWYQQSLDQGLQFLIQYYNGEERAKGNILERFSAQQFPDLHSELNLSSLELGDSALYFCASSVGPGGRFGAYNEQFFGPGTRLTVL.

This clone has more than one count but fewer than ten. DNA for the CDR3: TGTGCCAGCAGCAACAGGAAACTAAAACCCCTCGAGCAGTACTTC. Protein: CASSNRKLKPLEQYF. The chain carries TRBV28 and TRBJ2-7; tentatively, D is TRBD1 (5 bases). Trimming removed 6 bases from V and 6 bases from J, with 21 bases in between. The CDR3 loop spans 15 amino acids. Germline-derived CDR1 and CDR2 are MDHEN and SYDVKM.

Concerning this clone: The junction departs from germline at one end; a sequencing error may be responsible. The chain joins TRBV5-1 to TRBJ1-4, with D possibly being TRBD1 (6 bases). Germline CDR1 and CDR2: SGHRS and YFSETQ. The CDR3 runs to 14 residues. CDR3 coding DNA: TGCGCCAGCAGTTTGGACAGCCTTAATGAAAAACTGTTTTTT. It translates to CASSLDSLNEKLFF.

V usage is TRBV11-1 and J usage is TRBJ2-1; D is ambiguous. V shed 5 bases and J shed 8 bases, with 13 bases lying between them. Germline V CDR1 and CDR2: SGHAT, FQDESV (reference sequence). This CDR3 has 13 residues. The DNA of the CDR3 is TGTGCCAGCAGCCTCGGCTTTGCGGATGAGCAGTTCTTC. It specifies CASSLGFADEQFF.

The V gene is TRBV6-1, the J gene TRBJ2-5; 10 bases line up with TRBD2. This CDR3 is 14 amino acids long. V lost 5 bases to trimming and J lost 4 bases; unmatched junction nucleotides: 4. Germline V gene sequence: CDR1 MNHNS, CDR2 SASEGT. The CDR3 is CASSRGLARETQYF. DNA of the CDR3: TGTGCCAGCAGTCGGGGACTAGCGAGAGAGACCCAGTACTTC.

This clone was seen only a few times. The chain joins TRBV15 to TRBJ2-5; a possible D gene is TRBD2 (5 bases). Trimming stripped 4 bases from V and 2 bases from J, with 17 bases between. The CDR3 contains 16 residues. Germline-derived CDR1 and CDR2 are LNHNV and YYDKDF (reference sequence). The chain's CDR3 is CATSTREGRIQETQYF. CDR3 coding DNA: TGTGCCACCAGCACCCGAGAGGGCCGGATTCAAGAGACCCAGTACTTC.

A single count supports this clone. Here the CDR3 DNA reads TGTGCCAGCAGCCAAGGAGTAGCGGGCGCGAGGGGCTACACCTTC. Protein product: CASSQGVAGARGYTF. V gene TRBV11-2 combines with J gene TRBJ1-2; no reliable D call. CDR1 SGHAT and CDR2 FQNNGV come from the germline V gene. V dropped 5 bases and J dropped 8 bases, with 21 bases sitting between them. This CDR3 is 15 amino acids long.

V usage is TRBV10-2 and J usage is TRBJ1-2, with D possibly matching TRBD1 (5 bases). The germline V gene has CDR1 WSHSY and CDR2 SAAADI. This CDR3 contains 15 residues. Trimming pared 0 bases from V and 4 bases from J, leaving 12 bases between. The CDR3 loop is CASSESVQGSYGYTF. The CDR3 nucleotides read TGCGCCAGCAGTGAGTCAGTGCAGGGTTCCTATGGCTACACCTTC.

This clone was observed at least ten times. Other DNA sequences from this sample encode an identical CDR3 as well. The chain recombines TRBV28 with TRBJ2-1; the match to TRBD1 covers 7 bases. Unmatched junction bases numbered 2, after V lost 6 bases and J lost 3 bases. CDR1 is MDHEN and CDR2 is SYDVKM in the germline V gene. The CDR3 is made up of 13 amino acids. The CDR3: CASSRDSYNEQFF. The CDR3 DNA reads as TGTGCCAGCAGCCGGGACAGCTACAATGAGCAGTTCTTC. Full variable domain (missing parts from reference TRBV28 and TRBJ2-1): DVKVTQSSRYLVKRTGEKVFLECVQDMDHENMFWYRQDPGLGLRLIYFSYDVKMKEKGDIPEGYSVSREKKERFSLILESASTNQTSMYLCASSRDSYNEQFFGPGTRLTVL.

The rearrangement links TRBV2 to TRBJ1-5; TRBD1 is a possible D gene (5 bases). Per the germline V gene, CDR1 is SNHLY and CDR2 is FYNNEI. Trimming took off 7 bases at V and 4 bases at J, with 14 bases between the two ends. The CDR3 loop spans 14 amino acids. CDR3 in amino acids: CASTRRVGNQPQHF. In DNA form, the CDR3 reads TGTGCCAGCACCCGCAGGGTAGGGAATCAGCCCCAGCATTTT.

The J gene is TRBJ2-1, the V gene TRBV14; D not resolved. Germline-derived CDR1 and CDR2 are SGHDN and FVKESK. V dropped 1 base and J dropped 6 bases, with 10 bases sitting between them. This CDR3 has 14 residues. CDR3 sequence: CASSQGYRANEQFF. Written as DNA, the CDR3 is TGTGCCAGCAGCCAAGGCTACCGAGCCAATGAGCAGTTCTTC.

This clone showed up just a few times. The chain uses TRBV15 and TRBJ2-1; D is uncertain. From germline, CDR1 is LNHNV and CDR2 YYDKDF (reference sequence). The CDR3 is 15 residues long. Trimming cost V 0 bases and J 7 bases, with 13 bases left between them. The CDR3 reads CATSRDLPVLNEQFF. CDR3 DNA: TGTGCCACCAGCAGAGATCTCCCAGTCCTTAATGAGCAGTTCTTC.

This clone was counted only a few times. A junction end diverges from the germline sequence, so it may reflect a read error. The CDR3 sequence: CASSILGLEGYKQYF. As DNA, the CDR3 is TGTGCCAGTAGTATCCTCGGACTAGAGGGCTACAAGCAGTACTTC. This chain joins TRBV19 and TRBJ2-7; TRBD2 agrees at 7 bases. Germline CDR1 and CDR2: LNHDA and SQIVND (reference sequence). There are 15 residues in the CDR3.

The chain has TRBV4-2 and TRBJ2-1; no definite D call. The CDR3 sequence is 13 residues long. The ends were cut back, 0 bases at V and 6 bases at J, with 6 bases in the middle. Germline CDR1 reads LGHNA; CDR2 reads YNFKEQ. CDR3 loop: CASSQDKVNEQFF. DNA of the CDR3: TGTGCCAGCAGCCAAGATAAGGTCAATGAGCAGTTCTTC.

CDR3 in amino acids: CASSVASLYGHEQFF. Here the CDR3 DNA reads TGTGCCAGCAGCGTAGCCAGTTTGTACGGCCATGAGCAGTTCTTC. The V gene is TRBV9, the J gene TRBJ2-1; D remains ambiguous. V was trimmed by 0 bases and J by 8 bases, leaving 15 bases between them. The CDR3 has 15 amino acids. The germline V gene has CDR1 SGDLS and CDR2 YYNGEE. The whole variable domain, filled in from reference TRBV9 and TRBJ2-1, reads DSGVTQTPKHLITATGQRVTLRCSPRSGDLSVYWYQQSLDQGLQFLIQYYNGEERAKGNILERFSAQQFPDLHSELNLSSLELGDSALYFCASSVASLYGHEQFFGPGTRLTVL.

V and J are TRBV25-1 and TRBJ2-2; D ambiguous. The CDR3 is 14 residues long. The germline V gene has CDR1 MGHDK and CDR2 SYGVNS. With 4 bases removed from V and 1 base from J, the gap between germline ends came to 7 bases. CDR3 in amino acids: CASSGAGNTGELFF. The CDR3 region has the DNA TGTGCCAGCAGTGGCGCCGGGAACACCGGGGAGCTGTTTTTT.

This clone was observed a handful of times. The chain carries TRBV7-3 and TRBJ2-5; possible D gene TRBD2, 6 bases. Germline lookup yields CDR1 SGHTA and CDR2 FQGTGA. The CDR3 loop spans 16 amino acids. Trimming took off 2 bases at V and 0 bases at J, with 13 bases between the two ends. CDR3 nucleotide sequence: TGTGCCAGCAGCTTAGGGCGGGAATCCTACCAAGAGACCCAGTACTTC. This gives the protein CASSLGRESYQETQYF.

This clone was seen a handful of times. The rearrangement uses TRBV5-4 and TRBJ2-7; 12 bases are a match to TRBD1. This CDR3 comprises 14 residues. Germline CDR1 and CDR2: SGHNT and YYREEE (reference sequence). Trimming took 4 bases from V and 5 from J; bases not matched to a gene: 4. The CDR3 DNA reads TGTGCCAGCAGCAGCCGGGACAGGGGGCACGAGCAGTACTTC. The encoded protein is CASSSRDRGHEQYF.

This clone was seen just once. This sequence joins TRBV4-2 and TRBJ2-7; TRBD1 is a possible D gene (6 bases). The CDR3 totals 14 residues. Germline V gene sequence: CDR1 LGHNA, CDR2 YNFKEQ. The V end lost 4 bases, the J end lost 2 bases, and 12 bases lay between the germline ends. CDR3 nucleotides: TGTGCCAGCAGCCCCAGGACAGAAGCCTACGAGCAGTACTTC. Amino acids: CASSPRTEAYEQYF.

This clone was recorded a few times. The same CDR3 can be traced to other DNA sequences in this sample. This chain joins TRBV19 and TRBJ2-1, with D tentatively TRBD2 (5 bases). The germline CDR1 and CDR2 sequences are LNHDA and SQIVND (reference sequence). This CDR3 is 14 amino acids long. Trimming removed 5 bases from V and 4 bases from J, with 12 bases in between. In nucleotides, the CDR3 is TGTGCCAGTAGTCCCGGGGTGAGTTACAATGAGCAGTTCTTC. Translated: CASSPGVSYNEQFF.

The chain combines TRBV28 with TRBJ1-1; D gene uncertain. The CDR3 has 14 residues. Per germline, CDR1 MDHEN and CDR2 SYDVKM. Trimming pared 2 bases from V and 8 bases from J, leaving 15 bases between. Written as DNA, the CDR3 is TGTGCCAGCAGTTTACCGTCGGCACGCGGGGAAGCTTTCTTT. Translating it yields CASSLPSARGEAFF.

This clone was seen a handful of times. The chain recombines TRBV28 with TRBJ2-5; the D is unclear. CDR1 and CDR2 (germline): MDHEN, SYDVKM. This CDR3 is 14 amino acids long. Trimming stripped 0 bases from V and 2 bases from J, with 7 bases between. CDR3 sequence: CASSLWVNQETQYF. CDR3 bases: TGTGCCAGCAGTTTATGGGTGAATCAAGAGACCCAGTACTTC. The variable domain in full, completed from reference TRBV28 and TRBJ2-5, reads DVKVTQSSRYLVKRTGEKVFLECVQDMDHENMFWYRQDPGLGLRLIYFSYDVKMKEKGDIPEGYSVSREKKERFSLILESASTNQTSMYLCASSLWVNQETQYFGPGTRLLVL.

Written as DNA, the CDR3 is TGTGCCAGCAGTTTAGGGGGGGCCGGCGGAAAACTGTTTTTT. Its translation is CASSLGGAGGKLFF. The rearrangement joins TRBV28 to TRBJ1-4, with D perhaps TRBD1 (6 bases). CDR1 is MDHEN and CDR2 is SYDVKM in the germline V gene. The V gene lost 2 bases and the J gene lost 10 bases, with 14 bases spanning the gap. The CDR3 runs 14 residues. The full variable domain, completed using reference TRBV28 and TRBJ1-4, is DVKVTQSSRYLVKRTGEKVFLECVQDMDHENMFWYRQDPGLGLRLIYFSYDVKMKEKGDIPEGYSVSREKKERFSLILESASTNQTSMYLCASSLGGAGGKLFFGSGTQLSVL.

The chain is built from TRBV28 and TRBJ2-7; tentative D call: TRBD1 (5 bases). The germline CDR1 and CDR2 sequences are MDHEN and SYDVKM. This CDR3 has 13 residues. V was pared by 6 bases and J by 2 bases, with 11 bases between. The CDR3 loop is CASSLDTPYEQYF. The CDR3 bases are TGTGCCAGCAGCCTGGACACTCCCTACGAGCAGTACTTC. Using reference TRBV28 and TRBJ2-7 for the parts outside the CDR3, the full variable domain is DVKVTQSSRYLVKRTGEKVFLECVQDMDHENMFWYRQDPGLGLRLIYFSYDVKMKEKGDIPEGYSVSREKKERFSLILESASTNQTSMYLCASSLDTPYEQYFGPGTRLTVT.